One TCR beta chain is described in this entry. This CDR3 has 15 residues. Trimming shortened V by 1 base and J by 7 bases, and 11 bases separated the two germline ends. Germline V CDR1 and CDR2: SNHLY, FYNNEI. Original processing notes: Amplification of reference gene primers was used by the study to estimate nucleated cell counts. Data came from immunoSEQ multiplex PCR; TCRdb stores just in-frame clones and leaves some out. The DNA gave D and trimming, while V, J and clone size come from that table. The sample has roughly 300,000 clones; about nine tenths are singletons. These data come from a study of blood T cell repertoires in COVID-19. Study overall: T cells, B-cell-depleted T cells, or PBMCs provided the cDNA or gDNA that served as material.

Sequenced sample: PBMCs or T cells enriched from blood (not recorded which). The chain couples TRBV2 to TRBJ1-6, with no clear D. This receptor was taken from a man under 40 who had recovered from COVID-19. CDR3 residues: CASSEGLRSNSPLHF. In DNA form, the CDR3 reads TGTGCCAGCAGTGAAGGCTTGCGGAGCAATTCACCCCTCCACTTT.